These 20 T cell receptor beta chains originate from one sample sequenced in a study of T cells after yellow fever vaccination. TCRdb independently ran MiXCR on the 5' RACE reads; one entry per CDR3 protein. The sample holds about 260,000 distinct CDR3 sequences; approximately 5.2% are singletons and the top ten take approximately 3.5%. The specimen comprised CD4+ T cells sorted from PBMCs, sampled on the day of the yellow fever booster vaccination. These receptors originate from a man between 18 and 29 years old who received the YFV17D yellow fever vaccine.

In this sample, this clonotype turned up a few times. This chain joins TRBV6-5 and TRBJ2-7; TRBD1 matches 7 bases. The CDR3 is 15 residues long. The J segment lost 2 bases and the V segment lost 7 bases, leaving 11 bases of the junction unmatched. Per the germline V gene, CDR1 is MNHEY and CDR2 is SVGAGI. The CDR3 region is CASTDILTGTYEQYF. Here the CDR3 DNA reads TGTGCCAGCACCGACATCTTGACAGGGACCTACGAGCAGTACTTC.

This clonotype was recorded many times. At one boundary the junction diverges from the germline segment, which might be a read error. The V and J genes are TRBV7-7 and TRBJ2-5; 8 nucleotides align to TRBD2. Germline V lookup: CDR1 SSHAT, CDR2 FNYEAQ (reference sequence). There are 15 residues in the CDR3. The CDR3 loop is CASSFRAGAQETQYF. The CDR3 DNA reads as TGTGCTAGCAGCTTCCGAGCGGGGGCCCAAGAGACCCAGTACTTC.

The chain uses TRBV7-2 and TRBJ1-4; D may be TRBD1 (5 bases). V lost 3 bases and J lost 8, with 16 bases in between. There are 15 residues in the CDR3. Germline V gene sequence: CDR1 SGHTA, CDR2 FQGNSA. This CDR3 is CASSLRGPIGEKLFF. The CDR3 DNA reads as TGTGCCAGCAGCTTGAGGGGTCCGATCGGGGAAAAACTGTTTTTT.

This clonotype was observed at least ten times. This chain joins TRBV7-9 and TRBJ1-3; maybe TRBD1 (6 bases). Germline loops: CDR1 SEHNR, CDR2 FQNEAQ (reference sequence). V lost 6 bases, J lost 0 bases, and 12 bases lay in between. This CDR3 is built from 15 residues. The CDR3 here is CASSLRGVSGNTIYF. The CDR3 region has the DNA TGTGCCAGCAGTTTGAGGGGGGTCTCTGGAAACACCATATATTTT.

This chain connects TRBV18 to TRBJ2-5, with 11 bases lining up with TRBD2. CDR3 length: 17 residues. CDR1 is KGHSH and CDR2 is LQKENI in the germline V gene. With V trimmed by 3 bases and J by 3 bases, 9 bases remained unmatched. The CDR3 DNA is TGTGCCAGCTCACCCTCGGGGGGGACTAGCGGCGAAGAGACCCAGTACTTC. Amino acids: CASSPSGGTSGEETQYF.

This clonotype was seen only a few times. The rearrangement uses TRBV12-5 and TRBJ2-5; either TRBD1 or TRBD2 may fit D (5 bases each). V gave up 10 bases and J gave up 5 bases, with 17 bases separating them. The CDR3 sequence is 13 residues long. Germline V gene lookup returns CDR1 LGHNT and CDR2 FRNRAP. CDR3 in DNA: TGTGCTACCTCGCTTGTGGGGGTGGAGACCCAGTACTTC. Its translation is CATSLVGVETQYF.

This clonotype was counted a few times. J is TRBJ2-7 and V is TRBV5-1, with 8 bases identical to TRBD2. Germline CDR1 and CDR2: SGHRS and YFSETQ. The length of the CDR3 is 13 residues. V was clipped by 3 bases and J by 5 bases; unmatched bases: 4. The CDR3, as DNA: TGCGCCAGCAGCTCGGGGGGGCTGAACGAGCAGTACTTC. Translated: CASSSGGLNEQYF.

This clonotype was recorded many times. V and J are TRBV4-3 and TRBJ2-6; D unclear. V was pared by 0 bases and J by 1 base, with 10 bases between. The CDR3 is 17 amino acids. CDR1 and CDR2 from the germline V gene are LGHNA and YSLEER. This chain's CDR3 is CASSQEGYGSGANVLTF. CDR3 in DNA: TGCGCCAGCAGCCAAGAAGGGTACGGGTCTGGGGCCAACGTCCTGACTTTC.

The chain employs TRBV4-1 and TRBJ2-7; D may be TRBD1 (5 bases). CDR1 MGHRA and CDR2 YSYEKL come from the germline V gene. The CDR3 spans 13 residues. The ends were cut back, 4 bases at V and 4 bases at J, with 11 bases in the middle. CDR3: CASSRGKGYEQYV. The CDR3 DNA is TGCGCCAGCAGCCGAGGAAAGGGGTACGAGCAGTACGTC.

This chain links TRBV20-1 with TRBJ1-5; D remains unclear. CDR3 size: 13 residues. Germline-derived CDR1 and CDR2 are DFQATT and SNEGSKA (reference sequence). Trimming cost V 3 bases and J 5 bases, with 11 bases left between them. CDR3 amino acids: CSASDGVDQPQHF. Written as DNA, the CDR3 is TGCAGTGCTAGTGATGGGGTCGATCAGCCCCAGCATTTT.

Many counts were recorded for this clonotype. The rearrangement joins TRBV4-1 to TRBJ1-4, with no clear D. V dropped 2 bases and J dropped 8 bases, with 9 bases sitting between them. There are 13 residues in the CDR3. Germline CDR1 and CDR2: MGHRA and YSYEKL. CDR3 nucleotides: TGCGCCAGCAGCCAATTACAGCAAGAAAAACTGTTTTTT. Translation gives CASSQLQQEKLFF.

This rearrangement joins TRBV7-2 to TRBJ1-5; the D is unclear. Trimming stripped 5 bases from V and 7 bases from J, with 12 bases between. Germline CDR1 SGHTA, CDR2 FQGNSA. The CDR3 length is 13 residues. CDR3 nucleotides: TGTGCCAGCAGCAACACGTGGAGACAGCCCCAGCATTTT. Protein sequence: CASSNTWRQPQHF. Variable domain in full (rest from reference TRBV7-2 and TRBJ1-5): GAGVSQSPSNKVTEKGKDVELRCDPISGHTALYWYRQSLGQGLEFLIYFQGNSAPDKSGLPSDRFSAERTGGSVSTLTIQRTQQEDSAVYLCASSNTWRQPQHFGDGTRLSIL.

This clonotype was found a few times. V gene TRBV7-2 combines with J gene TRBJ2-5, with D perhaps given as TRBD1 or TRBD2 (6 bases each). Per germline, CDR1 SGHTA and CDR2 FQGNSA. CDR3 length: 15 residues. V dropped 5 bases and J dropped 4 bases, with 17 bases sitting between them. DNA of the CDR3: TGTGCCAGCAGCCGTTACTCGGGGGCCCCAGAGACCCAGTACTTC. Its translation: CASSRYSGAPETQYF.

In DNA, the CDR3 is TGTGCCTGGACCGGGACTCCGAACACCGGGGAGCTGTTTTTT. It encodes CAWTGTPNTGELFF. The gene calls are TRBV30 and TRBJ2-2, with D tentatively TRBD2 (6 bases). The CDR3 length is 14 residues. The ends were cut back, 4 bases at V and 0 bases at J, with 9 bases in the middle. Germline V CDR1 and CDR2: GTSNPN, SVGIG (reference sequence).

This clonotype was counted at least ten times. V usage is TRBV4-1 and J usage is TRBJ1-2; D is undetermined. Germline loops: CDR1 MGHRA, CDR2 YSYEKL. V was shortened by 1 base and J by 7 bases, with 13 bases between the two germline ends. This CDR3 has 14 amino acids. The CDR3 nucleotides read TGCGCCAGCAGCCAAGGGTTTTTGGCTCTTGGCTACACCTTC. It codes for CASSQGFLALGYTF.

This chain connects TRBV15 to TRBJ2-1, with 8 bases that match TRBD1. CDR1 and CDR2 (germline): LNHNV, YYDKDF (reference sequence). This CDR3 spans 16 amino acids. Trimming at V came to 2 bases and at J to 4 bases, leaving 7 bases not matched to a gene. CDR3 sequence: CATSRPTGTGYNEQFF. Here the CDR3 DNA reads TGTGCCACCAGCAGACCTACTGGGACAGGATACAATGAGCAGTTCTTC. Drawing the rest from reference TRBV15 and TRBJ2-1, the complete variable domain is DAMVIQNPRYQVTQFGKPVTLSCSQTLNHNVMYWYQQKSSQAPKLLFHYYDKDFNNEADTPDNFQSRRPNTSFCFLDIRSPGLGDTAMYLCATSRPTGTGYNEQFFGPGTRLTVL.

The chain employs TRBV27 and TRBJ1-6, with unresolved D. The CDR3 runs 12 residues. The V end was cut by 4 bases, the J end by 6 bases, with 4 bases between. Germline V gives CDR1 MNHEY, CDR2 SMNVEV (reference sequence). As DNA, the CDR3 is TGTGCCAGCAGTTGGGTTAATTCACCCCTCCACTTT. Its translation: CASSWVNSPLHF.

This clonotype appeared a few times. The rearrangement joins TRBV5-1 to TRBJ2-1; 8 nucleotides line up with TRBD2. This CDR3 contains 15 residues. Per germline, CDR1 SGHRS and CDR2 YFSETQ. V gave up 5 bases and J gave up 6 bases; unmatched junction bases: 10. CDR3 nucleotide sequence: TGCGCCAGCAGTCGGGAGCGGGGGACCCTCAATGAGCAGTTCTTC. The encoded protein is CASSRERGTLNEQFF.

There are a few counts of this clonotype. V usage is TRBV20-1 and J usage is TRBJ2-5; D is ambiguous. V was cut by 5 bases and J by 4 bases, with 14 bases left in between. Germline V gives CDR1 DFQATT, CDR2 SNEGSKA (reference sequence). CDR3 length equals 13 residues. The CDR3 region is CSALYSRRETQYF. In DNA form, the CDR3 reads TGCAGTGCTCTATACTCGCGTCGAGAGACCCAGTACTTC.

This clonotype was found a few times. The J gene is TRBJ2-4, the V gene TRBV5-1; 7 bases are shared with TRBD1. V was clipped by 4 bases and J by 6 bases; unmatched bases: 7. The CDR3 loop spans 14 amino acids. Germline CDR1 and CDR2: SGHRS and YFSETQ. The CDR3 protein is CASSLQGTSNIQYF. The CDR3 DNA reads as TGCGCCAGCAGCCTACAGGGGACCTCAAACATTCAGTACTTC.